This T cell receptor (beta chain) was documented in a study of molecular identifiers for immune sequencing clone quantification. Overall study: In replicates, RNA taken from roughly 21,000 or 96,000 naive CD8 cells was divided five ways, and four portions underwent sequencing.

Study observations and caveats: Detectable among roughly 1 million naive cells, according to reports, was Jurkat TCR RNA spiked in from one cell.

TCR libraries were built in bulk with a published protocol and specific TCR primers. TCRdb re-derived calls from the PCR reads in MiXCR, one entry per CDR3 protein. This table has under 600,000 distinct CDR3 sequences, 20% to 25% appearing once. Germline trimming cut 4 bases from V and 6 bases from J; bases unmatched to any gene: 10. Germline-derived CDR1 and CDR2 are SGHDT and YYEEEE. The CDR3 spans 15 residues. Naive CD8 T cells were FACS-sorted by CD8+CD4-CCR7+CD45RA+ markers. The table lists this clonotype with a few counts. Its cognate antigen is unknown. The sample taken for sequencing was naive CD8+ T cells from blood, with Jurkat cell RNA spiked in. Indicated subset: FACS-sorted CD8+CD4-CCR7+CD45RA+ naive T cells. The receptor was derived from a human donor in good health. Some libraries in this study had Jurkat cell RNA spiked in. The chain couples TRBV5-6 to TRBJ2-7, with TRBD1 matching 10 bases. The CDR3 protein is CASSRRDRGIPEQYF. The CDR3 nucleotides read TGTGCCAGCAGCCGACGGGACAGGGGTATTCCCGAGCAGTACTTC.